This T cell receptor beta chain was sequenced during a study of T cell repertoires in cytomegalovirus infection. The wider study: Shared public TCR beta signatures pointed to both CMV infection and a matching HLA type.

The germline gives CDR1 SGHVS, CDR2 FQNEAQ. The CDR3 spans 14 residues. TCRdb fed the reads into MiXCR, producing one record per CDR3 protein. The sample carries around 450,000 distinct CDR3 sequences, approximately 32% recorded once. Findings and limits, study-wide: HLA-C-restricted TCR beta clonotypes specific for CMV led the ex vivo response. Cumulative public TCR beta family frequency identified CMV carriers with the relevant HLA.

As regards this clonotype: Its antigen is as yet unknown. One junction end disagrees with the germline gene, perhaps due to a read error.

The sequenced material came from PBMCs. The source of this sequence is a human donor in good health (CMV status not recorded). Some clones in this sample may be carry-over from other donors' samples. The chain links TRBV7-8 to TRBJ2-3; D may be TRBD1 (6 bases). The CDR3 is CVSSPHPGADTQYF. DNA of the CDR3: TGTGTCAGCAGCCCTCACCCAGGGGCGGATACGCAGTATTTT.